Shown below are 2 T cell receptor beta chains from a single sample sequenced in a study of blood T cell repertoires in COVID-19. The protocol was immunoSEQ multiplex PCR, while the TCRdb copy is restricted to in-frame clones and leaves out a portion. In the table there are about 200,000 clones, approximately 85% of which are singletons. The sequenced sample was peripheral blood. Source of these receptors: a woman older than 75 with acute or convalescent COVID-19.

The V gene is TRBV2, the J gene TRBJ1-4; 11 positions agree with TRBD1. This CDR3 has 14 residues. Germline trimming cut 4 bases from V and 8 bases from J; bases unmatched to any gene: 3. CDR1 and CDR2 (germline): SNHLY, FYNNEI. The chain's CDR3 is CASSGTGGGEKLFF. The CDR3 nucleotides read TGTGCCAGCAGTGGGACAGGGGGCGGCGAAAAACTGTTTTTT.

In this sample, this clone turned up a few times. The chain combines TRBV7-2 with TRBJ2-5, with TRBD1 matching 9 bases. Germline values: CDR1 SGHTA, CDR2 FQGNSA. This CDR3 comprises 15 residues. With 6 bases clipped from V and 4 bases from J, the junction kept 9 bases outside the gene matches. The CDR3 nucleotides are TGTGCCAGCAGTTCACCGGGACAGGGAGGAGAGACCCAGTACTTC. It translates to CASSSPGQGGETQYF.